The T cell receptor beta chain under discussion was sequenced for a study of blood T cell repertoires in COVID-19. The germline gives CDR1 LGHDT, CDR2 YNNKEL (reference sequence). V lost 4 bases to trimming and J lost 4 bases, with 22 bases between them. The CDR3 is made up of 17 amino acids. This clone was recorded once. The protocol was immunoSEQ multiplex PCR, while the TCRdb copy is restricted to in-frame clones and leaves out a portion. This sample has more than 120,000 clones, with around 90% found just once. The TCR sequence derives from a human donor in a cohort sampled during active COVID-19. Sequenced input: peripheral blood. The rearrangement links TRBV3-1 (or the pseudogene TRBV3-2) to TRBJ1-2, with a possible D match to TRBD1 (5 bases). The DNA of the CDR3 is TGTGCCAGCAGCCTCCCAGGCGCCGGGGGAGACCTCTATGGCTACACCTTC. This sequence encodes CASSLPGAGGDLYGYTF.